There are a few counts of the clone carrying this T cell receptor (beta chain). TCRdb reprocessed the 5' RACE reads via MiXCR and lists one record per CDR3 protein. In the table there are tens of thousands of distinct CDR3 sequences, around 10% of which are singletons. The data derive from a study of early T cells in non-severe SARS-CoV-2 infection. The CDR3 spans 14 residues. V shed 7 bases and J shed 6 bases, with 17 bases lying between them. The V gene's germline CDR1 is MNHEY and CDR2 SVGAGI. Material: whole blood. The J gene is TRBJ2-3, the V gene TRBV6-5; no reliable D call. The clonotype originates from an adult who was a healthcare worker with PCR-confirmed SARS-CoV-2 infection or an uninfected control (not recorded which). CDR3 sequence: CASNSAGPVDTQYF. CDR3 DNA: TGTGCCAGCAACTCTGCTGGCCCGGTGGATACGCAGTATTTT.